The rows below give T cell receptor beta chains drawn from one sample of a study of human T cells and chemical hapten exposure. TCRdb ran MiXCR on the RACE reads and lists one entry per CDR3 protein. Among around 300,000 distinct CDR3 sequences listed, 5.5% to 8% were seen once. The sequences come from whole blood, collected in connection with sensitization to the hapten diphenylcyclopropenone (DPC). Source of these receptors: a woman in her late teens or twenties with alopecia areata. Some clones in this sample may be carry-over from other donors' samples. Each CDR3 is given with its conserved first and last residue. A D gene is named only where the DNA matches it firmly. Some rows have no size entry. The others give once, few or many, or a class for an expanded clone.

j_gene,d_gene,v_gene,abundance,len,CDR3aa,CDR3nt
TRBJ1-4,-,TRBV18,few,15,CASSPTKGPNEKLFF,TGTGCCAGCTCACCGACGAAGGGGCCTAATGAAAAACTGTTTTTT
TRBJ1-1,-,TRBV6-6,few,14,CASSYIGGYTEAFF,TGTGCCAGCAGTTACATCGGGGGTTATACTGAAGCTTTCTTT
TRBJ2-3,TRBD2,TRBV11-2,few,16,CASSATGTSGADTQYF,TGTGCCAGCAGCGCCACCGGGACTAGCGGGGCAGATACGCAGTATTTT
TRBJ2-7,-,TRBV18,-,17,CASSPIAGGQDSYEQYF,TGTGCCAGCTCACCAATTGCCGGAGGGCAGGACTCCTACGAGCAGTACTTC
TRBJ2-5,TRBD2,TRBV7-2,many,18,CASSLRSSGGPEEETQYF,TGTGCCAGCAGCTTAAGGTCTAGCGGGGGCCCCGAGGAGGAGACCCAGTACTTC
TRBJ2-3,TRBD2,TRBV3-1,few,14,CASSQRESTDTQYF,TGTGCCAGCAGCCAGCGGGAGAGCACAGATACGCAGTATTTT
TRBJ2-2,TRBD2,TRBV6-5,few,14,CASRAGGNTGELFF,TGTGCCAGCAGGGCGGGGGGGAACACCGGGGAGCTGTTTTTT
TRBJ1-1,TRBD1,TRBV4-3,-,16,CASRLDRGDFYTEAFF,TGCGCCAGCAGATTAGACAGGGGGGATTTTTACACTGAAGCTTTCTTT
TRBJ2-7,TRBD1,TRBV27,many,16,CASSITPGQPPYEQYF,TGTGCCAGCAGTATTACCCCGGGACAGCCTCCCTACGAGCAGTACTTC
TRBJ2-2,TRBD2,TRBV3-1,many,15,CASSQASGATGELFF,TGTGCCAGCAGCCAAGCTAGCGGGGCCACCGGGGAGCTGTTTTTT
TRBJ1-2,-,TRBV6-2/TRBV6-3,-,15,CASGAPQGGIYGYTF,TGTGCCAGCGGGGCTCCACAGGGAGGCATTTATGGCTACACCTTC
TRBJ2-4,-,TRBV12-5,many,12,CASGREGSVQYF,TGTGCTAGTGGCCGAGAAGGTTCTGTTCAGTACTTC
TRBJ2-5,TRBD1,TRBV5-1,many,16,CASSSGQGAALETQYF,TGCGCCAGCAGTTCCGGACAGGGGGCTGCGTTAGAGACCCAGTACTTC
TRBJ1-5,-,TRBV6-5,many,13,CASSYSTNQPQHF,TGTGCCAGCAGTTACTCTACGAATCAGCCCCAGCATTTT
TRBJ1-2,-,TRBV9,few,15,CASSVGGGRPYGYTF,TGTGCCAGCAGCGTAGGAGGGGGACGGCCCTATGGCTACACCTTC
TRBJ2-1,-,TRBV18,few,15,CASSHLTDPYNEQFF,TGTGCCAGCTCACATTTAACGGACCCTTACAATGAGCAGTTCTTC
TRBJ1-1,-,TRBV6-1,-,21,CASTFYRLRKRLNSDGTEAFF,TGTGCCAGCACCTTTTACCGCCTCCGCAAAAGACTGAACTCGGATGGCACTGAAGCTTTCTTT
TRBJ2-7,-,TRBV20-1,few,14,CSARDPRGGDEQYF,TGCAGTGCTAGAGATCCGAGAGGGGGAGACGAGCAGTACTTC
TRBJ1-2,-,TRBV6-5,-,12,CASSNGQYGYTF,TGTGCCAGCAGTAATGGACAGTATGGCTACACCTTC
TRBJ2-3,-,TRBV7-2,many,16,CASSLVGGIETDTQYF,TGTGCCAGCAGCTTAGTAGGAGGGATTGAGACAGATACGCAGTATTTT
TRBJ2-3,TRBD2,TRBV7-2,few,15,CASSSGLAGADTQYF,TGTGCCAGCAGCTCGGGACTAGCGGGGGCAGATACGCAGTATTTT
TRBJ2-5,-,TRBV5-1,-,15,CASSLRGENGETQYF,TGCGCCAGCAGCTTACGAGGGGAGAACGGAGAGACCCAGTACTTC
TRBJ1-1,TRBD1,TRBV10-3,-,16,CAISESPGQLNTEAFF,TGTGCCATCAGTGAGTCTCCGGGACAGCTGAACACTGAAGCTTTCTTT
TRBJ2-3,-,TRBV23-1,-,16,CASSLGRRSSTDTQYF,TGCGCCAGCAGCCTAGGACGGAGATCTAGCACAGATACGCAGTATTTT
TRBJ1-5,-,TRBV20-1,many,16,CSARDPQGGSNQPQHF,TGCAGTGCTAGAGATCCTCAGGGAGGTAGCAATCAGCCCCAGCATTTT
TRBJ2-1,TRBD2,TRBV3-1,many,16,CASRQSGESSYNEQFF,TGTGCCAGCAGACAGAGCGGGGAGAGCTCCTACAATGAGCAGTTCTTC
TRBJ2-5,TRBD2,TRBV3-1,many,14,CASSPLAGEATQYF,TGTGCCAGCAGCCCACTAGCGGGGGAGGCGACCCAGTACTTC
TRBJ1-5,-,TRBV6-5,-,15,CASSLQGFGNQPQHF,TGTGCCAGCAGTTTACAGGGATTCGGCAATCAGCCCCAGCATTTT
TRBJ1-1,-,TRBV29-1,-,12,CSVTLQNTEAFF,TGCAGCGTTACCTTACAGAACACTGAAGCTTTCTTT
TRBJ2-7,-,TRBV25-1,few,17,CASSESKGGDEPYEQYF,TGTGCCAGCAGTGAATCGAAAGGGGGGGACGAACCCTACGAGCAGTACTTC
TRBJ2-2,-,TRBV10-3,few,13,CAIMAGDTGELFF,TGTGCCATCATGGCAGGGGACACCGGGGAGCTGTTTTTT
TRBJ1-2,-,TRBV7-9,few,15,CASSLGAVSNYGYTF,TGTGCCAGCAGCTTAGGGGCAGTCTCTAACTATGGCTACACCTTC
TRBJ2-1,TRBD2,TRBV20-1,few,15,CSASPGTTSYNEQFF,TGCAGTGCTAGCCCCGGGACTACCTCCTACAATGAGCAGTTCTTC
TRBJ1-1,-,TRBV7-8,few,14,CASSLKRGAAEAFF,TGTGCCAGCAGCTTGAAAAGAGGGGCGGCCGAAGCTTTCTTT
TRBJ2-4,-,TRBV20-1,-,12,CSASSTPNIQYF,TGCAGTGCGTCGTCCACGCCTAACATTCAGTACTTC
TRBJ2-1,-,TRBV20-1,many,14,CSARGMTAANEQFF,TGCAGTGCTAGAGGGATGACTGCTGCAAATGAGCAGTTCTTC
TRBJ2-7,-,TRBV2,few,16,CASSEAGMRQYYEQYF,TGTGCCAGCAGTGAAGCGGGGATGAGACAGTATTACGAGCAGTACTTC
TRBJ2-1,-,TRBV7-2,many,13,CASSFSHYNEQFF,TGTGCCAGCAGCTTTAGCCACTACAATGAGCAGTTCTTC
TRBJ2-7,-,TRBV5-6,many,14,CASSIGATAYEQYF,TGTGCCAGCAGCATAGGGGCGACTGCCTACGAGCAGTACTTC
TRBJ2-1,-,TRBV3-1,many,13,CASSQDREQKQFF,TGTGCCAGCAGCCAAGATCGTGAACAGAAGCAGTTCTTC
TRBJ2-7,TRBD2,TRBV4-2,many,15,CASSQEAGGPNEQYF,TGTGCCAGCAGCCAAGAGGCGGGGGGGCCCAACGAGCAGTACTTC
TRBJ2-5,-,TRBV20-1,many,12,CSAKEGRKTQYF,TGCAGTGCTAAAGAGGGTCGAAAGACCCAGTACTTC
TRBJ2-3,TRBD2,TRBV7-2,few,15,CASSLIWSGADTQYF,TGTGCCAGCAGCTTAATTTGGAGCGGGGCAGATACGCAGTATTTT
TRBJ2-4,TRBD2,TRBV11-2,-,14,CASALGLAENIQYF,TGTGCCAGCGCCCTGGGACTAGCTGAAAACATTCAGTACTTC
TRBJ2-3,-,TRBV18,few,16,CASSPPGEGGTDTQYF,TGTGCCAGCTCACCCCCTGGAGAAGGGGGAACAGATACGCAGTATTTT
TRBJ2-1,-,TRBV18,-,15,CASSPQSRVGYEQFF,TGTGCCAGCTCACCTCAATCGAGGGTCGGCTATGAGCAGTTCTTC
TRBJ2-2,TRBD2,TRBV29-1,-,16,CRGIEVSGGHTGELFF,TGCAGGGGCATCGAGGTTAGCGGGGGTCACACCGGGGAGCTGTTTTTT
TRBJ2-5,-,TRBV11-2,few,14,CASNLWGVGETQYF,TGTGCCAGCAATCTATGGGGGGTCGGGGAGACCCAGTACTTC
TRBJ2-5,-,TRBV9,-,14,CASSANRALETQYF,TGTGCCAGCAGCGCTAACAGGGCCCTGGAGACCCAGTACTTC
TRBJ2-7,TRBD2,TRBV27,few,16,CASSPPWGGAPYEQYF,TGTGCCAGCAGTCCCCCGTGGGGGGGAGCTCCCTACGAGCAGTACTTC
TRBJ1-1,-,TRBV12-3/TRBV12-4,few,15,CASRYYQGKIPEAFF,TGTGCCAGCAGATATTACCAGGGGAAAATCCCTGAAGCTTTCTTT